Presented here are 21 T cell receptor beta chains from one specimen sequenced in a study of T cell repertoires in cytomegalovirus infection. TCRdb reprocessed the reads via MiXCR and lists one record per CDR3 protein. The repertoire holds 90,000 to 130,000 distinct CDR3 sequences, around 10% seen once, with roughly 31% in the top ten. The antigens of these receptors remain unknown. Sequenced sample: PBMCs, sequenced either directly or after in vitro stimulation (not recorded which). Receptors originate from a human donor in good health (CMV status not recorded). Some clones in this sample may be carry-over from other donors' samples.

This clonotype was seen only a few times. This sequence joins TRBV12-3 or TRBV12-4 and TRBJ1-1; 11 nucleotides agree with TRBD1. CDR3 length: 15 amino acids. The ends lost 5 bases at V and 4 bases at J; junction bases unmatched: 6. The CDR3 nucleotides are TGTGCCAGCAGTCCCAGGACAGGGGGCGGCACTGAAGCTTTCTTT. Residues: CASSPRTGGGTEAFF.

The chain recombines TRBV6-2 or TRBV6-3 with TRBJ2-3; 8 positions match TRBD1. Germline V gives CDR1 MNHEY, CDR2 SVGEGT. V lost 7 bases and J lost 1; bases outside the gene matches: 13. The length of the CDR3 is 17 residues. In DNA form, the CDR3 reads TGTGCCAGCACCGACACCCCCAGGGGGCGAGGCACAGATACGCAGTATTTT. This translates into CASTDTPRGRGTDTQYF.

Ten or more counts support this clonotype. This chain uses TRBV7-9 with TRBJ2-5; D perhaps matches TRBD1 (5 bases). V was trimmed by 2 bases and J by 2 bases, leaving 21 bases between them. There are 18 residues in the CDR3. Germline lookup yields CDR1 SEHNR and CDR2 FQNEAQ (reference sequence). The CDR3 DNA reads TGTGCCAGCAGCTTAACGTGGAGCTGGCAAAGGGGACAAGAGACCCAGTACTTC. It encodes CASSLTWSWQRGQETQYF.

J is TRBJ2-1 and V is TRBV19; 7 bases fit TRBD2. V trimming: 1 base; J trimming: 7 bases; junction bases outside the gene matches: 19. Germline-derived CDR1 and CDR2 are LNHDA and SQIVND (reference sequence). The CDR3 has 19 amino acids. CDR3 sequence (DNA): TGTGCCAGTAGTATAGGGCGGGGGAACGGGCCCCAAGAGTGGAATGAGCAGTTCTTC. Translation: CASSIGRGNGPQEWNEQFF.

There are many counts of this clonotype. The rearrangement joins TRBV7-2 to TRBJ2-2, with 8 nucleotides matching TRBD1. Trimming took 5 bases from V and 5 from J; bases not matched to a gene: 7. Germline V lookup: CDR1 SGHTA, CDR2 FQGNSA. CDR3 size: 15 residues. CDR3 bases: TGTGCCAGCAGCGCCTACAGGGGGGAAACCGGGGAGCTGTTTTTT. Protein sequence: CASSAYRGETGELFF.

This clonotype was seen many times. V gene TRBV11-3 combines with J gene TRBJ2-2; D uncertain. CDR3 length: 14 amino acids. Trimming stripped 5 bases from V and 5 bases from J, with 12 bases between. Per germline, CDR1 SGHNT and CDR2 YENEEA. CDR3 in amino acids: CASSTNTATGELFF. CDR3 in DNA: TGTGCCAGCAGCACAAACACGGCGACCGGGGAGCTGTTTTTT.

The CDR3 is CASSQGGSTEAFF. CDR3 DNA sequence: TGCGCCAGCAGCCAAGGGGGTTCCACTGAAGCTTTCTTT. The gene calls are TRBV4-1 and TRBJ1-1; D is uncertain. Germline loops: CDR1 MGHRA, CDR2 YSYEKL. V dropped 1 base and J dropped 4 bases, with 7 bases sitting between them. This CDR3 has 13 amino acids.

This clonotype was seen only a few times. The chain recombines TRBV20-1 with TRBJ1-1; D gene unclear. Germline V gene lookup returns CDR1 DFQATT and CDR2 SNEGSKA (reference sequence). Trimming pared 6 bases from V and 0 bases from J, leaving 14 bases between. This CDR3 contains 14 residues. This CDR3 reads CSAPRAFMNTEAFF. CDR3 sequence (DNA): TGCAGTGCCCCAAGAGCTTTTATGAACACTGAAGCTTTCTTT.

In its sample, this clonotype was seen a few times. This chain uses TRBV7-2 with TRBJ2-1; TRBD2 is a possible D gene (5 bases). Trimming cost V 3 bases and J 7 bases, with 10 bases left between them. The CDR3 consists of 13 residues. Germline V gene data show CDR1 as SGHTA and CDR2 as FQGNSA. The CDR3 reads CASSLIGENEQFF. The CDR3 DNA reads as TGTGCCAGCAGCTTGATCGGGGAAAATGAGCAGTTCTTC.

This clonotype was detected only a few times. The rearrangement links TRBV7-3 to TRBJ2-3; unclear D gene. Deletions cut 5 bases from V and 2 bases from J, with 8 bases between. Germline assignment: CDR1 SGHTA and CDR2 FQGTGA. CDR3 size: 13 residues. CDR3 sequence reads: CASSGRITDTQYF. The CDR3 region has the DNA TGTGCCAGCAGCGGGCGGATCACAGATACGCAGTATTTT.

This clonotype was detected ten times or more. V gene TRBV7-2 combines with J gene TRBJ2-2, with D possibly matching TRBD2 (5 bases). Trimming cost V 6 bases and J 4 bases, with 9 bases left between them. This CDR3 spans 13 amino acids. Germline-derived CDR1 and CDR2 are SGHTA and FQGNSA. CDR3 coding DNA: TGTGCCAGCAGGCCTACTAGCACCGGGGAGCTGTTTTTT. This translates into CASRPTSTGELFF.

The J gene is TRBJ1-5, the V gene TRBV18; no clear D gene. CDR1 and CDR2 (germline): KGHSH, LQKENI. CDR3 length: 15 amino acids. The V and J ends lost 2 bases and 5 bases respectively, with 13 bases between them. In DNA, the CDR3 is TGTGCCAGCTCACCAAAGAGGTTAGGTGATCAGCCCCAGCATTTT. Translating gives CASSPKRLGDQPQHF.

This clonotype showed up many times. The gene calls are TRBV28 and TRBJ2-5, with D unresolved. The CDR3 is 12 residues long. The germline V gene has CDR1 MDHEN and CDR2 SYDVKM. V was clipped by 6 bases and J by 3 bases, with 8 bases between them. The CDR3 spells CASSLREETQYF. In DNA, the CDR3 is TGTGCCAGCAGCTTACGAGAAGAGACCCAGTACTTC.

In its sample, this clonotype was seen many times. The rearrangement uses TRBV14 and TRBJ1-5; 8 nucleotides agree with TRBD1. V lost 4 bases, J lost 7 bases, and 15 bases stayed unmatched. Germline V gives CDR1 SGHDN, CDR2 FVKESK. The CDR3 extends over 17 amino acids. The CDR3 loop is CASSPLRGGQGHQPQHF. The CDR3 nucleotides read TGTGCCAGCAGCCCCCTAAGGGGAGGACAGGGCCACCAGCCCCAGCATTTT.

This clonotype turned up a few times. V and J are TRBV20-1 and TRBJ1-1; 8 bases are shared with TRBD1. This CDR3 region has 14 residues. The V and J ends lost 5 bases and 2 bases, in that order; junction bases with no gene match: 7. Germline V lookup: CDR1 DFQATT, CDR2 SNEGSKA (reference sequence). CDR3 sequence reads: CSAAGGAENTEAFF. The DNA for the CDR3 is TGCAGTGCTGCAGGGGGCGCGGAAAACACTGAAGCTTTCTTT.

This clonotype was counted many times. The chain combines TRBV6-2 or TRBV6-3 with TRBJ1-2, with TRBD1 as a possible D gene (6 bases). Germline-derived CDR1 and CDR2 are MNHEY and SVGEGT. The CDR3 runs 15 residues. Trimming cost V 6 bases and J 4 bases, with 18 bases left between them. The DNA of the CDR3 is TGTGCCAGCAGGACCCGGGACACAGGTCTCTATGGCTACACCTTC. It codes for CASRTRDTGLYGYTF.

This clonotype came up many times. The chain recombines TRBV7-6 with TRBJ1-4; 7 nucleotides match TRBD1. Germline loops: CDR1 SGHVS, CDR2 FNYEAQ. The CDR3 consists of 14 residues. After removal of 5 bases from V and 10 bases from J, the junction contained 10 bases not matched to a gene. The CDR3, as DNA: TGTGCCAGCAGCCCCACGGGAGGGACAGTAAAACTGTTTTTT. Translation: CASSPTGGTVKLFF.

The sample holds many counts of this clonotype. The chain uses TRBV20-1 and TRBJ1-5; 7 nucleotides align to TRBD1. The germline CDR1 and CDR2 sequences are DFQATT and SNEGSKA (reference sequence). The junction had 2 bases not matched to a gene; V was cut back by 3 bases and J by 3 bases. The CDR3 covers 13 residues. The CDR3 loop is CSARDRNNQPQHF. The CDR3 coding sequence is TGCAGTGCTAGGGACAGGAACAATCAGCCCCAGCATTTT.

In this sample, this clonotype turned up many times. The V and J genes are TRBV19 and TRBJ2-1; 8 nucleotides align to TRBD2. Germline V gene sequence: CDR1 LNHDA, CDR2 SQIVND (reference sequence). Unmatched junction bases numbered 9, after V lost 5 bases and J lost 0 bases. This CDR3 has 17 amino acids. CDR3 coding DNA: TGTGCCAGTAGTCCCCGGACTAGCAAAAGCTCCTACAATGAGCAGTTCTTC. The encoded protein is CASSPRTSKSSYNEQFF.

This clonotype was counted between two and nine times. A much more abundant neighbour one base away suggests this may be a read error. The rearrangement links TRBV7-2 to TRBJ2-1; D unclear. The CDR3 extends over 15 amino acids. Germline loops: CDR1 SGHTA, CDR2 FQGNSA. V was pared by 5 bases and J by 9 bases, with 20 bases between. DNA of the CDR3: TGTGCCAGCAGCCCGGGCTGGTGGAGAGTCGCTGAGCAGTTCTTC. Its protein is CASSPGWWRVAEQFF.

This clonotype was detected only a few times. This chain connects TRBV19 to TRBJ2-6, with no clear D. The CDR3 is 16 residues long. The V and J ends lost 2 bases and 0 bases respectively, with 8 bases between them. Germline V gives CDR1 LNHDA, CDR2 SQIVND (reference sequence). The CDR3 here is CASSITASSGANVLTF. The CDR3 DNA sequence: TGTGCCAGTAGTATAACAGCTTCCTCTGGGGCCAACGTCCTGACTTTC. Complete variable domain (other parts from reference TRBV19 and TRBJ2-6): DGGITQSPKYLFRKEGQNVTLSCEQNLNHDAMYWYRQDPGQGLRLIYYSQIVNDFQKGDIAEGYSVSREKKESFPLTVTSAQKNPTAFYLCASSITASSGANVLTFGAGSRLTVL.